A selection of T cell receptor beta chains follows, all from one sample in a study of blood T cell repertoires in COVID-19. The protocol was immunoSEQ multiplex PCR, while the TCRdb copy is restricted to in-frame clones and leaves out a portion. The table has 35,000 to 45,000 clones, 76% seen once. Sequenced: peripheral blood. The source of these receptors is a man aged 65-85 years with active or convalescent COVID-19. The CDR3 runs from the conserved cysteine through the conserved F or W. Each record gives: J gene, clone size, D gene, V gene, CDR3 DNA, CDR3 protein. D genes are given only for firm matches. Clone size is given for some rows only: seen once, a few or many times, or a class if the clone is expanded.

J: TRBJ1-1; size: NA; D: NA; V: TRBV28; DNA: TGTGCCAGCAGTTTATTTTTGGGAAACAGGGTGAAAGCTTTCTTT; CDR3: CASSLFLGNRVKAFF
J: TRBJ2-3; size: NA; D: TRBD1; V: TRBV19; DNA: TGTGCCAGTAGTACCGGACAGGTCCCAGATACGCAGTATTTT; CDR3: CASSTGQVPDTQYF
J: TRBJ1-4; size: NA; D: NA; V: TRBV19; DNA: TGTGCCAGTAGTATCACCGCCACTTTTAATGAAAAACTGTTTTTT; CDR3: CASSITATFNEKLFF
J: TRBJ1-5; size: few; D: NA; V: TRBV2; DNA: TGTGCCAGCAGTGGGAACAGGGTACAGCCCCAGCATTTT; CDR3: CASSGNRVQPQHF
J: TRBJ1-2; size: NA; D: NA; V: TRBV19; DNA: TGTGCCAGTAGTATTAGGCGACAGAACTATGGCTACACCTTC; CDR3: CASSIRRQNYGYTF
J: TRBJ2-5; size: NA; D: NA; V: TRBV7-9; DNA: TGTGCCAGCAGCCCCCAGGGGGAGACCCAGTACTTC; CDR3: CASSPQGETQYF
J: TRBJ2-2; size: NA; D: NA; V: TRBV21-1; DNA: TGTGCCAGACTCGGACAGGGGTGCACCGGGGAGCTGTTTTTT; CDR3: CARLGQGCTGELFF
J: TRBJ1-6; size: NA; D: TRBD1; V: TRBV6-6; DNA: TGTGCCAGCAGCCCCCGGACAGGGAGTAATTCACCCCTCCACTTT; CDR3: CASSPRTGSNSPLHF
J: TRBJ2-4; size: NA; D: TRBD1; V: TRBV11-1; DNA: TGTGCCAGCAGCTTGGACAGGGGAGGCATTCAGTACTTC; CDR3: CASSLDRGGIQYF
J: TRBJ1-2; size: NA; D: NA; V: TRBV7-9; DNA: TGTGCCAGCACCGCCGCAGGGAACTATGGCTACACCTTC; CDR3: CASTAAGNYGYTF
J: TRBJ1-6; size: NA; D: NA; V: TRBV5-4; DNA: TGTGCCAGCAGCCTTCAGGGCTCTAATTCACCCCTCCACTTT; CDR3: CASSLQGSNSPLHF
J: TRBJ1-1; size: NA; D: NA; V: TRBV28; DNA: TGTGCCAGCAGTTTACAGGGGAGCACTGAAGCTTTCTTT; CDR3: CASSLQGSTEAFF
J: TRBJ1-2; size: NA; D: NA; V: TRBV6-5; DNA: TGTGCCAGCAGTCGACAGACTAACTATGGCTACACCTTC; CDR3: CASSRQTNYGYTF
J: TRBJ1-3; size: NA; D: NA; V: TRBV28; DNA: TGTGCCAGCAGTTTAGGGGAGTATAGAGGAAACACCATATATTTT; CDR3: CASSLGEYRGNTIYF
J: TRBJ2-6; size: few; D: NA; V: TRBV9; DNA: TGTGCCAGCAGCGTAGAGGGGAACTCTGGGGCCAACGTCCTGACTTTC; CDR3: CASSVEGNSGANVLTF
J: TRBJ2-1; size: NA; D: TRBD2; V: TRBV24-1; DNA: TGTGCCACCAGTGGGACCGGGACTAGCGGCGCTCATGAGCAGTTCTTC; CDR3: CATSGTGTSGAHEQFF
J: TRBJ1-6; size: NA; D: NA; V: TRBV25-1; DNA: TGTGCCAGCAGTGACCAGAAAGGGGGTCGATCACCCCTCCACTTT; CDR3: CASSDQKGGRSPLHF
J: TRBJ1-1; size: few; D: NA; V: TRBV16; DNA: TGTGCCAGCAGCCAATCTATTTTTGGGCAGGGGAACACTGAAGCTTTCTTT; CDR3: CASSQSIFGQGNTEAFF
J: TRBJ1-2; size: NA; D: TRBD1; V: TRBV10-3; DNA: TGTGCCATCAGTGAACTGACAGGGGCGAACTATGGCTACACCTTC; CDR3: CAISELTGANYGYTF
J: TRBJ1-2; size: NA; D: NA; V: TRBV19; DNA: TGTGCCAGTAGCGGGGAAAGCTATGGCTACACCTTC; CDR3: CASSGESYGYTF
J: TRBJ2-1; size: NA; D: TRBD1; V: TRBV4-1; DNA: TGCGCCAGCAGCCCGGGACAGCTATACAATGAGCAGTTCTTC; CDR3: CASSPGQLYNEQFF
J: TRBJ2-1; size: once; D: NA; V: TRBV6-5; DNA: TGTGCCAGCAGTTTTCGCGGGGTCTACAATGAGCAGTTCTTC; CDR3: CASSFRGVYNEQFF
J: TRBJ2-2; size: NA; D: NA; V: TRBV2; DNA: TGTGCCAGCACACAGGTTTCGAACACCGGGGAGCTGTTTTTT; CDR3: CASTQVSNTGELFF
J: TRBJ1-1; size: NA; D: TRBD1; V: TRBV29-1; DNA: TGCAGCGGGACTAGGACAGGGTGGGACACTGAAGCTTTCTTT; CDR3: CSGTRTGWDTEAFF
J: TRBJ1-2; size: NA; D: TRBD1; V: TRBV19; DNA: TGTGCCAGTAGTTCTCTTCTGGGACAGGAGCTTAACTATGGCTACACCTTC; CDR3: CASSSLLGQELNYGYTF
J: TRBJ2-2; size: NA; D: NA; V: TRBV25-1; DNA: TGTGCCAGCAGAGAACTCGGGGAGCTGTTTTTT; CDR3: CASRELGELFF
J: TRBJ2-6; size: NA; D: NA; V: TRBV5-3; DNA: TGTGCCAGAACTCAGGAGGTTAGGATCTCTGGGGCCAACGTCCTGACTTTC; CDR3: CARTQEVRISGANVLTF
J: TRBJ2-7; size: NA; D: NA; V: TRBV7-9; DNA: TGTGCCAGCAGCTACGCAAGCACCTACGAGCAGTACTTC; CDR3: CASSYASTYEQYF
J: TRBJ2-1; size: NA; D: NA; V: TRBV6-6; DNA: TGTGCCAGCAGTTACGGAGCTGGCTCCTACAATGAGCAGTTCTTC; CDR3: CASSYGAGSYNEQFF
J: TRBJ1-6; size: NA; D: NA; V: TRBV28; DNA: TGTGCCACCTCCGGGCTGACAGTCTATAATTCACCCCTCCACTTT; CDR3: CATSGLTVYNSPLHF
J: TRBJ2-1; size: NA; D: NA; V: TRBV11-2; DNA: TGTGCCAGCAGCTTAGAAAGGGGGAATGAGCAGTTCTTC; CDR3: CASSLERGNEQFF
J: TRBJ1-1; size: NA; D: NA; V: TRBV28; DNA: TGTGCCAGCAGTTCACTATACACTGAAGCTTTCTTT; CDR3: CASSSLYTEAFF
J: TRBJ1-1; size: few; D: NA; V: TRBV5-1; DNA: TGCGCCAGCAGTTGGGTAGGGGGAAGTAACACTGAAGCTTTCTTT; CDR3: CASSWVGGSNTEAFF
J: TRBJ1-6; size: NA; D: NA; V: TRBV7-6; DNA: TGTGCCAGCAGCTTAGGGGCGGGGGGCCGAGGGGATTCACCCCTCCACTTT; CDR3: CASSLGAGGRGDSPLHF
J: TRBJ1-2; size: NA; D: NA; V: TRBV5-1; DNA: TGCGCCAGCAGCTTGGCCAGGTTAAATGGCTACACCTTC; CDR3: CASSLARLNGYTF
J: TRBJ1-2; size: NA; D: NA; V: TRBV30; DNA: TGTGCCTGGATCAGAGGGGGGGCCCCCACAGGGTATGGCTACACCTTC; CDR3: CAWIRGGAPTGYGYTF
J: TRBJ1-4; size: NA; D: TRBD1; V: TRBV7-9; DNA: TGTGCCAGCAGCCGGGACAGGGGGCTTGAAAAACTGTTTTTT; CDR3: CASSRDRGLEKLFF
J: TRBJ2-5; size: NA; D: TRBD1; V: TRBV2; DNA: TGTGCCAGCAGCCTACAGGGGGTGGAGGTGACCCAGTACTTC; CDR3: CASSLQGVEVTQYF
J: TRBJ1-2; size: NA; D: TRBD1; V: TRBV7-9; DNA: TGTGCCAGCAGTTTAGGCGACAGGGAAGGCTACACCTTC; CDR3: CASSLGDREGYTF
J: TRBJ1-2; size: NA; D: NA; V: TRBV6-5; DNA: TGTGCCAGCACAGACGGACATTCTTTCTATGGCTACACCTTC; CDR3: CASTDGHSFYGYTF
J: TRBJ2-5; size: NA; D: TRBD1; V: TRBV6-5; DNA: TGTGCCAGCAATCGACAGGGGGCCGATAAAGAGACCCAGTACTTC; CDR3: CASNRQGADKETQYF
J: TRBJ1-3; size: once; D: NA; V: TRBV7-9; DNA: TGTGCCAGCAGCCCACAGGGTTTGGGCACCATATATTTT; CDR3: CASSPQGLGTIYF
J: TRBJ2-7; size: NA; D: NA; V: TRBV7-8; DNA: TGTGCCAGCAGCTCCCAGATCGAGCAGTACTTC; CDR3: CASSSQIEQYF
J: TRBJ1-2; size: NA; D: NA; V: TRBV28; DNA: TGTGCCAGCAGCAGGCCTCAGGGTAACTATGGCTACACCTTC; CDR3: CASSRPQGNYGYTF
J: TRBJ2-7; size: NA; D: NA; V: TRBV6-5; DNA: TGTGCCAGCAGTCCCAGGACCGGGAGAGAGCAGTACTTC; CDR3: CASSPRTGREQYF
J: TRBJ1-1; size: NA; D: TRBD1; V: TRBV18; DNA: TGTGCCAGCTCACCGGGGAACAGGGGGCACACTGAAGCTTTCTTT; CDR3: CASSPGNRGHTEAFF
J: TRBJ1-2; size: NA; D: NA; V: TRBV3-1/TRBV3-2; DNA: TGTGCCAGCAGCCACGGTTCGGAAGCGGGGGGCTACACCTTC; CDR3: CASSHGSEAGGYTF
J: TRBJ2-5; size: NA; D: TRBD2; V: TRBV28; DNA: TGTGCCAGCAGACTAGCGGGGCAAGAGACCCAGTACTTC; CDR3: CASRLAGQETQYF
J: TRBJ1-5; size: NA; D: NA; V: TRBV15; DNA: TGTGCCACCAGCAGGAATTTAGGGGATCAGCCCCAGCATTTT; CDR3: CATSRNLGDQPQHF
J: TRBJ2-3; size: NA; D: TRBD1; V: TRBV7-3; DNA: TGTGCCAGCAGCTCGACAGGGGAAGATACGCAGTATTTT; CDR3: CASSSTGEDTQYF
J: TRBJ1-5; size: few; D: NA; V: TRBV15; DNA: TGTGCCACCAGCAGAGCCCCGGTGGGCAGCAATCAGCCCCAGCATTTT; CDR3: CATSRAPVGSNQPQHF